This record covers a single T cell receptor (beta chain). The CDR3 covers 16 residues. The V gene end was trimmed by 5 bases and the J gene end by 2 bases; junction bases not matched to a gene: 10. The germline gives CDR1 SGHRS, CDR2 YFSETQ. This entry is derived from a study of technical replicates of blood from a few donors. Libraries were prepared by immunoSEQ multiplex PCR; TCRdb keeps only in-frame clonotypes and omits some of them. The data contain about 83,000 clones, approximately 92% of them singletons. Sequencing was performed on T cells isolated from PBMCs. This rearrangement joins TRBV5-1 to TRBJ2-1, with 7 bases matching TRBD2. The sequence derives from a human donor in good health. For the CDR3, the DNA is TGCGCCAGCAGACATTTAGCGGGTGAGGCCTACAATGAGCAGTTCTTC. Translating gives CASRHLAGEAYNEQFF. Full variable domain (outside the CDR3, taken from reference TRBV5-1 and TRBJ2-1): KAGVTQTPRYLIKTRGQQVTLSCSPISGHRSVSWYQQTPGQGLQFLFEYFSETQRNKGNFPGRFSGRQFSNSRSEMNVSTLELGDSALYLCASRHLAGEAYNEQFFGPGTRLTVL.